A single sample gave rise to the 15 T cell receptor beta chains below, sequenced in a study of cytomegalovirus exposure and HLA in healthy donors. Amplification used 60 Vbeta primers and 13 Jbeta primers. Using immunoSEQ multiplex PCR, the repertoire was profiled, and TCRdb retains in-frame clones only, with some absent. Of about 130,000 clones in the sample, over 9.5% were seen once. Material: PBMCs. Every receptor here comes from a woman aged 18-29 years in good health and CMV-seropositive.

The chain is built from TRBV7-3 and TRBJ2-5, with TRBD2 matching 10 bases. The CDR3 is made up of 18 amino acids. V lost 0 bases, J lost 5 bases, and 12 bases stayed unmatched. The germline V gene has CDR1 SGHTA and CDR2 FQGTGA. Here the CDR3 DNA reads TGTGCCAGCAGCTTAACTAGCGGGAGGTCCCCCGTGCCGGAGACCCAGTACTTC. Its protein is CASSLTSGRSPVPETQYF.

The sample holds a few counts of this clone. The chain combines TRBV5-1 with TRBJ1-3; D is undetermined. V shed 2 bases and J shed 0 bases, with 12 bases lying between them. CDR3 length equals 16 residues. Germline CDR1 reads SGHRS; CDR2 reads YFSETQ. This chain's CDR3 is CASSLNRQISGNTIYF. In DNA, the CDR3 is TGCGCCAGCAGCTTAAATAGACAAATCTCTGGAAACACCATATATTTT.

This chain connects TRBV11-3 to TRBJ2-1; 8 bases align to TRBD1. This CDR3 comprises 13 residues. Germline CDR1 is SGHNT and CDR2 is YENEEA. Losses at the gene ends were 5 bases for V and 8 bases for J; bases not matched to a gene: 5. CDR3 nucleotides: TGTGCCAGCAGCGCGGACAGGGTACATGAGCAGTTCTTC. It encodes CASSADRVHEQFF.

The J gene is TRBJ1-1, the V gene TRBV6-5; 10 nucleotides match TRBD1. The germline gives CDR1 MNHEY, CDR2 SVGAGI. The CDR3 is 13 residues long. Trimming removed 5 bases from V and 5 bases from J; junction bases left unmatched: 2. CDR3 DNA: TGTGCCAGCAGTCAGGACAGGGGGACTGAAGCTTTCTTT. It yields the protein CASSQDRGTEAFF.

The sample holds a few counts of this clone. The chain couples TRBV28 to TRBJ2-7; D is unresolved. This CDR3 has 12 amino acids. Per the germline V gene, CDR1 is MDHEN and CDR2 is SYDVKM. The V gene lost 5 bases and the J gene lost 3 bases, with 8 bases spanning the gap. The chain's CDR3 is CASSTNSYEQYF. The DNA of the CDR3 is TGTGCCAGCAGTACAAACAGCTACGAGCAGTACTTC.

This clone was seen more than once but under ten times. The chain has TRBV5-1 and TRBJ2-3; TRBD2 might be the D (6 bases). There are 15 residues in the CDR3. CDR1 SGHRS and CDR2 YFSETQ come from the germline V gene. The germline V and J ends were trimmed by 0 bases and 3 bases, with 11 bases remaining between them. The CDR3 nucleotides read TGCGCCAGCAGCTTGGATCGGGGAGGAACAGATACGCAGTATTTT. Its translation: CASSLDRGGTDTQYF. The full variable domain, completed using reference TRBV5-1 and TRBJ2-3, is KAGVTQTPRYLIKTRGQQVTLSCSPISGHRSVSWYQQTPGQGLQFLFEYFSETQRNKGNFPGRFSGRQFSNSRSEMNVSTLELGDSALYLCASSLDRGGTDTQYFGPGTRLTVL.

This chain connects TRBV6-6 to TRBJ2-4; possible D gene TRBD1, 5 bases. Trimming took off 4 bases at V and 5 bases at J, with 12 bases between the two ends. Per germline, CDR1 MNHNY and CDR2 SVGAGI (reference sequence). This CDR3 is 14 amino acids long. The DNA for the CDR3 is TGTGCCAGCAGTTCCAGCAGGGTTGAAAACATTCAGTACTTC. It encodes CASSSSRVENIQYF.

The rearrangement joins TRBV29-1 to TRBJ2-2; D is undetermined. Germline lookup yields CDR1 SQVTM and CDR2 ANQGSEA. The CDR3 extends over 11 amino acids. Trimming removed 7 bases at V and 2 bases at J, with 5 bases between. The chain's CDR3 is CSARNTGELFF. CDR3 coding DNA: TGCAGCGCCAGAAACACCGGGGAGCTGTTTTTT.

This clone occurred a few times. This chain links TRBV9 with TRBJ2-1, with D perhaps TRBD2 (6 bases). V was shortened by 0 bases and J by 7 bases, with 8 bases between the two germline ends. CDR3 length: 13 residues. Looked up from germline, CDR1 is SGDLS and CDR2 is YYNGEE. The CDR3 DNA reads as TGTGCCAGCAGCGTAGGACTAGTTAATGAGCAGTTCTTC. Protein product: CASSVGLVNEQFF.

This clone was counted only a few times. The chain joins TRBV7-3 to TRBJ2-1; D possibly corresponds to TRBD2 (5 bases). The germline V gene has CDR1 SGHTA and CDR2 FQGTGA. The CDR3 consists of 16 residues. V was pared by 1 base and J by 3 bases, with 13 bases between. CDR3 sequence: CASSLSKLGYYNEQFF. CDR3 coding DNA: TGTGCCAGCAGCTTAAGCAAACTAGGATACTACAATGAGCAGTTCTTC.

As regards this clone: A read error may account for a junction end that differs from germline. The chain has TRBV29-1 and TRBJ2-1; 9 nucleotides line up with TRBD2. Germline V gene lookup returns CDR1 SQVTM and CDR2 ANQGSEA. The CDR3 is made up of 10 amino acids. The chain's CDR3 is CSVILAGHLF. CDR3 nucleotides: TGCAGCGTTATCCTAGCGGGACACCTCTTC.

This clone was counted a few times. This chain links TRBV15 with TRBJ1-4; D is ambiguous. Germline-derived CDR1 and CDR2 are LNHNV and YYDKDF (reference sequence). CDR3 length: 15 residues. Trimming left V 2 bases short and J 0 bases short, with 7 bases between. CDR3 in DNA: TGTGCCACCAGCAGATACACCTCAACTAATGAAAAACTGTTTTTT. Its translation is CATSRYTSTNEKLFF.

CDR3 loop: CASSWGTLNTEAFF. In nucleotides, the CDR3 is TGCGCCAGCAGCTGGGGGACTTTAAACACTGAAGCTTTCTTT. The genes are TRBV5-1 and TRBJ1-1; D might be TRBD1 (5 bases). Germline V gene data show CDR1 as SGHRS and CDR2 as YFSETQ. V was pared by 3 bases and J by 2 bases, with 11 bases between. The CDR3 loop spans 14 amino acids.

The rearrangement links TRBV6-6 to TRBJ1-2; D ambiguous. Germline values: CDR1 MNHNY, CDR2 SVGAGI (reference sequence). V gave up 5 bases and J gave up 0 bases, with 10 bases separating them. The CDR3 has 14 residues. CDR3: CASSPPGANYGYTF. CDR3 in DNA: TGTGCCAGCAGTCCACCCGGAGCTAACTATGGCTACACCTTC.

The chain joins TRBV12-5 to TRBJ2-4, with 8 bases identical to TRBD2. Germline CDR1 and CDR2: LGHNT and FRNRAP. This CDR3 has 16 residues. Germline trimming cut 3 bases from V and 0 bases from J; bases unmatched to any gene: 4. The CDR3 loop is CASGFWLAGAKNIQYF. CDR3 coding DNA: TGTGCTAGTGGTTTTTGGCTAGCGGGAGCCAAAAACATTCAGTACTTC.